These T cell receptor beta chains were read from a single sample in a study of blood T cell repertoires in COVID-19. Here immunoSEQ multiplex PCR was the method, and the copy in TCRdb shows in-frame clones only, minus some. The table includes roughly 160,000 clones, approximately 90% detected once. Sequenced sample: peripheral blood. These receptors originate from a man aged 50-60 years with acute or convalescent COVID-19. The CDR3 runs from the conserved cysteine through the conserved F or W. The order of the fields is D gene, clone size, J gene, V gene, CDR3 DNA, CDR3 protein. D genes are given only for firm matches. Clone size appears in some rows only: once, few, many, or a class for an expanded clone.

NA,NA,TRBJ2-1,TRBV7-3,TGTGCCAGCAGCTTAGACCCCAGCGACAATGAGCAGTTCTTC,CASSLDPSDNEQFF
NA,NA,TRBJ1-1,TRBV4-1,TGCGCCAGCAGCCAACCACTTACAGGGCCCCTGAACACTGAAGCTTTCTTT,CASSQPLTGPLNTEAFF
NA,NA,TRBJ1-2,TRBV7-2,TGTGCCAGCGCCCTAAGCGGGGGCGCTGCCCTCTATGGCTACACCTTC,CASALSGGAALYGYTF
TRBD2,NA,TRBJ2-7,TRBV4-1,TGCGCCAGCAGCAGCGGGACTAGTGTATCCGAGCAGTACTTC,CASSSGTSVSEQYF
NA,NA,TRBJ1-2,TRBV3-1/TRBV3-2,TGTGCCAGCAGCCAATGGGGCAACAGGTATGGCTACACCTTC,CASSQWGNRYGYTF
TRBD1,NA,TRBJ2-2,TRBV7-9,TGTGCCAGCAGCGGAACCGGGACAGGGTCGGCCGGGGAGCTGTTTTTT,CASSGTGTGSAGELFF
NA,NA,TRBJ2-1,TRBV6-5,TGTGCCAGCAGCCTTGGGGCGGACTACAATGAGCAGTTCTTC,CASSLGADYNEQFF
NA,NA,TRBJ2-7,TRBV7-9,TGTGCCAGCAGCTACGAAAACAGTCGAGCCCACGAGCAGTACTTC,CASSYENSRAHEQYF
TRBD2,NA,TRBJ2-5,TRBV7-2,TGTGCCAGCAGCTCTAGCGGGGGGGTGGAGGAGACCCAGTACTTC,CASSSSGGVEETQYF
TRBD1,NA,TRBJ1-2,TRBV2,TGTGCCAGCAGGGACAGGGGAGGGAACTATGGCTACACCTTC,CASRDRGGNYGYTF
NA,NA,TRBJ1-4,TRBV10-3,TGTGCCATCAGTGAGTCTAGCCAGGGCGCCGGAAAACTGTTTTTT,CAISESSQGAGKLFF
TRBD2,NA,TRBJ2-1,TRBV4-2,TGTGCCAGCAGCCAAACCGGGACTAGCGGTTACAATGAGCAGTTCTTC,CASSQTGTSGYNEQFF
NA,NA,TRBJ1-5,TRBV11-2,TGTGCCAGCAGCTTAGGGCATAATCAGCCCCAGCATTTT,CASSLGHNQPQHF
TRBD1,once,TRBJ2-3,TRBV11-3,TGTGCCAGCAGCGCTCAGGGACAGGGGAGCAGGAATACGCAGTATTTT,CASSAQGQGSRNTQYF
TRBD1,NA,TRBJ1-1,TRBV5-1,TGCGCCAGCAGCCGACAGGGGGGTACTGAAGCTTTCTTT,CASSRQGGTEAFF
NA,once,TRBJ2-3,TRBV3-1/TRBV3-2,TGTGCCAGCAGCCAAGAATTGATAGGGGCCGGAGATACGCAGTATTTT,CASSQELIGAGDTQYF
TRBD2,NA,TRBJ2-7,TRBV4-1,TGCGCCAGCAGCCAATTCACCGGGACTAGCGGGAGGGCCTACGAGCAGTACTTC,CASSQFTGTSGRAYEQYF
NA,once,TRBJ1-5,TRBV12-3/TRBV12-4,TGTGCCAGCAGTACAAACAGACGGCAGCCCCAGCATTTT,CASSTNRRQPQHF
NA,NA,TRBJ1-2,TRBV19,TGTGCCAGTAGTAACCCCGAGGCAGGGCATTATGGCTACACCTTC,CASSNPEAGHYGYTF
NA,NA,TRBJ2-5,TRBV5-1,TGCGCCAGCAGCTTGGCCTACACAGGGCGTGAGACCCAGTACTTC,CASSLAYTGRETQYF
TRBD1,NA,TRBJ2-6,TRBV19,TGTGCCAGTAGTATAGGGCAGGGGGTAGCCGGGGCCAACGTCCTGACTTTC,CASSIGQGVAGANVLTF
NA,NA,TRBJ1-5,TRBV21-1,TGTGCCAGCGAGAGAGGGGCTCGGGAGAGCAATCAGCCCCAGCATTTT,CASERGARESNQPQHF
TRBD1,once,TRBJ2-7,TRBV2,TGTGCCAGCAGCCCAATGCGGGACAGGGGTTACGAGCAGTACTTC,CASSPMRDRGYEQYF
NA,NA,TRBJ2-1,TRBV12-3/TRBV12-4,TGTGCCAGCAGTTTACAGGGCAATGAGCAGTTCTTC,CASSLQGNEQFF
TRBD1,NA,TRBJ2-7,TRBV7-8,TGTGCCAGTTCTGGACAGGCCGCCTCAATGGAGCAGTACTTC,CASSGQAASMEQYF
NA,NA,TRBJ1-2,TRBV23-1,TGCGCCAGCAGTCAAGGGCAGCCCTATGGCTACACCTTC,CASSQGQPYGYTF
NA,NA,TRBJ2-1,TRBV5-5,TGTGCCAGCAGCTTGGTAGTGAGCTCCTACAATGAGCAGTTCTTC,CASSLVVSSYNEQFF
TRBD1,NA,TRBJ1-2,TRBV18,TGTGCCAGCTCACCCCAGGGGGCGGGGTACTATGGCTACACCTTC,CASSPQGAGYYGYTF
NA,NA,TRBJ2-5,TRBV3-1/TRBV3-2,TGTGCCAGCAGCCTACGAGGAAGGAGGGGAGAGACCCAGTACTTC,CASSLRGRRGETQYF
NA,once,TRBJ1-3,TRBV10-3,TGTGCCATCACGGACAAGGATGGAAACACCATATATTTT,CAITDKDGNTIYF
NA,once,TRBJ2-7,TRBV27,TGTGCCAGCAGTTTCTCCCGGACAGCCTCCTACGAGCAGTACTTC,CASSFSRTASYEQYF
TRBD1,NA,TRBJ2-1,TRBV18,TGTGCCAGCTCACCCCCGGACAGGGAAAATGAGCAGTTCTTC,CASSPPDRENEQFF
NA,NA,TRBJ1-1,TRBV11-2,TGTGCCAGCAGCTTAGTGGGGCCCACTGAAGCTTTCTTT,CASSLVGPTEAFF
NA,NA,TRBJ1-1,TRBV30,TGTGCCTGGAGCGGGGACACTGAAGCTTTCTTT,CAWSGDTEAFF
TRBD1,NA,TRBJ1-1,TRBV2,TGTGCCAGCAGTGTCCAGGGGGGCGCGACTGAAGCTTTCTTT,CASSVQGGATEAFF
TRBD1,NA,TRBJ2-7,TRBV7-9,TGTGCCAGCAGCTCTCGCCGCGGACAGGGGTACTTCGAGCAGTACTTC,CASSSRRGQGYFEQYF
TRBD1,NA,TRBJ1-4,TRBV15,TGTGCCACCAGCTTACGACAGGGAACTAATGAAAAACTGTTTTTT,CATSLRQGTNEKLFF
NA,NA,TRBJ1-5,TRBV2,TGTGCCAGCAGTGATCAGGGTGCCCAGCCCCAGCATTTT,CASSDQGAQPQHF
NA,NA,TRBJ1-1,TRBV7-2,TGTGCCAGCAGCGTGCTGTCGGACACTGAAGCTTTCTTT,CASSVLSDTEAFF
TRBD2,NA,TRBJ2-3,TRBV6-5,TGTGCCAGCTCGACCCTAGCGGGAGGCTTAGATACGCAGTATTTT,CASSTLAGGLDTQYF
TRBD1,few,TRBJ1-1,TRBV7-3,TGTGCCAGCAGCACAGGTCCCGGGACAGGGAACATAACTGAAGCTTTCTTT,CASSTGPGTGNITEAFF
NA,NA,TRBJ1-3,TRBV18,TGTGCCAGCTCACCAGCGTTTCTGAGGGGAAACACCATATATTTT,CASSPAFLRGNTIYF
TRBD1,once,TRBJ1-1,TRBV2,TGTGCCAGCAGTCAACAGGGGACGAGCACTGAAGCTTTCTTT,CASSQQGTSTEAFF
TRBD1,NA,TRBJ2-2,TRBV27,TGTGCCAGCAGTCGTGGACAGGGGCCTCCCGGGGAGCTGTTTTTT,CASSRGQGPPGELFF
NA,NA,TRBJ1-5,TRBV5-1,TGCGCCAGCAGCTTTATGGGTGACTATCAGCCCCAGCATTTT,CASSFMGDYQPQHF
NA,NA,TRBJ2-3,TRBV4-1,TGCGCCAGCAGCCAAGTGTCGGGGGTAGATACGCAGTATTTT,CASSQVSGVDTQYF
TRBD2,NA,TRBJ2-2,TRBV6-5,TGTGCCAGCAGGCCGGGACTAGCGAACGGGGAGCTGTTTTTT,CASRPGLANGELFF
TRBD2,NA,TRBJ2-7,TRBV6-5,TGTGCCACCATCGGTTGGGGGGGAGGCGAGCAGTACTTC,CATIGWGGGEQYF
TRBD2,once,TRBJ2-3,TRBV5-1,TGCGCCAGCAGCGCCGGACTAGCGGGAGCTGATACGCAGTATTTT,CASSAGLAGADTQYF
NA,NA,TRBJ2-5,TRBV29-1,TGCAGCGTTGAGCGGGGTTATCAAGAGACCCAGTACTTC,CSVERGYQETQYF
NA,NA,TRBJ2-3,TRBV29-1,TGCAGCGTTGAAAGCGGCAGGGAGGTAGAAACAGATACGCAGTATTTT,CSVESGREVETDTQYF
NA,NA,TRBJ1-5,TRBV28,TGTGCCAGCAGTTTAAACAGTTTTGGCAATCAGCCCCAGCATTTT,CASSLNSFGNQPQHF
TRBD2,NA,TRBJ2-2,TRBV6-2/TRBV6-3,TGTGCCAGCAGTTACTTCGGGGGGGCCCTCGGGGAGCTGTTTTTT,CASSYFGGALGELFF
NA,NA,TRBJ2-5,TRBV18,TGTGCCAGCTCACCACCCGGCAGGGCTGAGACCCAGTACTTC,CASSPPGRAETQYF